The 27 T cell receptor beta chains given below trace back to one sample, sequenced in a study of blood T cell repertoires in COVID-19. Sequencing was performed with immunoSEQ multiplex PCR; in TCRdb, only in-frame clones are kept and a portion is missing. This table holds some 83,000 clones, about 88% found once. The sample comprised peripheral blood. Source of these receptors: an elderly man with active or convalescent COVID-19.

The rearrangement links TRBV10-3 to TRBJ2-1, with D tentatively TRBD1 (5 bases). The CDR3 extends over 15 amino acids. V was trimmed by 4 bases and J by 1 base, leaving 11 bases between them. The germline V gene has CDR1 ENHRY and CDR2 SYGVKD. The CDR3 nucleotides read TGTGCCATCAGTGCACAGGACGGGTCCTACAATGAGCAGTTCTTC. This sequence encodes CAISAQDGSYNEQFF.

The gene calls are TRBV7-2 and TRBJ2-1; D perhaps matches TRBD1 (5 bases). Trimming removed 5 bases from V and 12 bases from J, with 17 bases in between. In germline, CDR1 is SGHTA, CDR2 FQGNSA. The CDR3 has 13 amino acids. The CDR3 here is CASSPPTELGQFF. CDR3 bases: TGTGCCAGCAGCCCTCCGACAGAGTTAGGGCAGTTCTTC.

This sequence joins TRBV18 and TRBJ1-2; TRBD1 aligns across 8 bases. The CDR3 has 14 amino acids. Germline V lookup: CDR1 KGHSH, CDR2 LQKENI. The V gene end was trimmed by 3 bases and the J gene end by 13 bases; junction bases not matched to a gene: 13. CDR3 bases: TGTGCCAGCTCACCCGTGCAGGGGGCCCTCGAATCCACCTTC. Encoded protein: CASSPVQGALESTF.

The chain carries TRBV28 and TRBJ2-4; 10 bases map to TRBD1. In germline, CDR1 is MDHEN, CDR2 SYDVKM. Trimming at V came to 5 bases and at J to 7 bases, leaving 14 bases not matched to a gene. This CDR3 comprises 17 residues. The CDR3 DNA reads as TGTGCCAGCAGTCAGGGACAGGGGCAGGGTTTCGGGAACATTCAGTACTTC. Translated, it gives CASSQGQGQGFGNIQYF.

CDR3 sequence: CASSQKKTGFLSRGTEAFF. The CDR3 DNA sequence: TGTGCCAGCAGTCAAAAAAAGACAGGATTCTTAAGTCGGGGCACTGAAGCTTTCTTT. The rearrangement links TRBV5-4 to TRBJ1-1; tentative D call: TRBD1 (6 bases). This CDR3 is 19 amino acids long. Per germline, CDR1 SGHNT and CDR2 YYREEE (reference sequence). Trimming stripped 5 bases from V and 4 bases from J, with 30 bases between.

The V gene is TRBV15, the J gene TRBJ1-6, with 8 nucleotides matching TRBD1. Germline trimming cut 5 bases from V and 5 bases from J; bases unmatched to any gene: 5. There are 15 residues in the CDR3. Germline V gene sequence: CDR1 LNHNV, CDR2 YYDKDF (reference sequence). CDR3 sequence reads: CATSHGTGHNSPLHF. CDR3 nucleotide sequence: TGTGCCACCAGCCACGGGACAGGACATAATTCACCCCTCCACTTT.

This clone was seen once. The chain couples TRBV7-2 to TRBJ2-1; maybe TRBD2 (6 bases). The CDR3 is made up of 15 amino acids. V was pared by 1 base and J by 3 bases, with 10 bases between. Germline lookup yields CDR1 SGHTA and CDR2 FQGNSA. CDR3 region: CASSLVGGLYNEQFF. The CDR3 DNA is TGTGCCAGCAGCTTAGTGGGGGGACTCTACAATGAGCAGTTCTTC. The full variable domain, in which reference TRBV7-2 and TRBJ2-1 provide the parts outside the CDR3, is GAGVSQSPSNKVTEKGKDVELRCDPISGHTALYWYRQSLGQGLEFLIYFQGNSAPDKSGLPSDRFSAERTGGSVSTLTIQRTQQEDSAVYLCASSLVGGLYNEQFFGPGTRLTVL.

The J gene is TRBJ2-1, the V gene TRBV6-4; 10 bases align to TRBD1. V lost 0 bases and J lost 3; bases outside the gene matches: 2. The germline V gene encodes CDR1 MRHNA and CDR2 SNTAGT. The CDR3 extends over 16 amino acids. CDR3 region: CASSDSRDRGYNEQFF. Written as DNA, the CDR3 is TGTGCCAGCAGTGACTCTCGGGACAGGGGCTACAATGAGCAGTTCTTC.

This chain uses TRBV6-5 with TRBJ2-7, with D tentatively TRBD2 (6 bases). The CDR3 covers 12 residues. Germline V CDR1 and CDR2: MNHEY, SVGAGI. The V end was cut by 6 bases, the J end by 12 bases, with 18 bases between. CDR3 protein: CASSKNLGTLYV. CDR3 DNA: TGTGCCAGCAGCAAAAATTTAGGGACTTTGTACGTC.

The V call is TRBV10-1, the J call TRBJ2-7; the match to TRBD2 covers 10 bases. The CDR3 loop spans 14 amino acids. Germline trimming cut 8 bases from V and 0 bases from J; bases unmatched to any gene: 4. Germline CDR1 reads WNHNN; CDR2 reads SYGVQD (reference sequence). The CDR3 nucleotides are TGCGCCAGCCCACCTAGCGGGAGCTCCTACGAGCAGTACGTC. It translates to CASPPSGSSYEQYV.

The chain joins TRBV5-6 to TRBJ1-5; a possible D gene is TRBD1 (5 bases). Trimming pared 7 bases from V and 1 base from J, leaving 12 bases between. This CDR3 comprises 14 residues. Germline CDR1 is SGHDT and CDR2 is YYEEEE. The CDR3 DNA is TGTGCCAGCTCGGCGGGGCAGAGCAATCAGCCCCAGCATTTT. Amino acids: CASSAGQSNQPQHF.

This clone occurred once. CDR3: CASSPLGGPNQPQHF. The CDR3 DNA follows: TGCGCCAGCAGCCCCCTGGGAGGTCCCAATCAGCCCCAGCATTTT. The chain carries TRBV5-1 and TRBJ1-5; D ambiguous. The germline V gene encodes CDR1 SGHRS and CDR2 YFSETQ. The V end lost 4 bases, the J end lost 3 bases, and 14 bases lay between the germline ends. This CDR3 spans 15 amino acids.

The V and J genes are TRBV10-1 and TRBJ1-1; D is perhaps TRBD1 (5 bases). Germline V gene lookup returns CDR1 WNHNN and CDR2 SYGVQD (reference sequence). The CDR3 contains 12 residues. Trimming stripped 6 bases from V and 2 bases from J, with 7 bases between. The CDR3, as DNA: TGCGCCAGCAGCCAGGGAAACACTGAAGCTTTCTTT. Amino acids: CASSQGNTEAFF.

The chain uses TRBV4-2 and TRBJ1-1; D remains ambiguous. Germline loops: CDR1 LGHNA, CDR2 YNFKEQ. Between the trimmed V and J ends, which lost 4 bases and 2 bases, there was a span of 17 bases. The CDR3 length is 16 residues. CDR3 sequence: CASSPLGWETNTEAFF. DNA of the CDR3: TGTGCCAGCAGCCCCTTAGGTTGGGAGACTAACACTGAAGCTTTCTTT.

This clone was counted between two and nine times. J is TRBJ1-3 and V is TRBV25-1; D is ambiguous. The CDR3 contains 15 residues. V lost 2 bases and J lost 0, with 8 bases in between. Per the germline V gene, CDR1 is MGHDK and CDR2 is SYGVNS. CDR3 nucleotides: TGTGCCAGCAGTGAAGGGCCCGTCTCTGGAAACACCATATATTTT. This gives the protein CASSEGPVSGNTIYF.

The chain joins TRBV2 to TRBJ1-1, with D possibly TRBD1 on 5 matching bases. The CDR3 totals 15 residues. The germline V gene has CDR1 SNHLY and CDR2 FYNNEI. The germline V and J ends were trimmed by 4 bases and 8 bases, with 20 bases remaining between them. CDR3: CASSASSAGGREAFF. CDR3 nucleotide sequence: TGTGCCAGCAGTGCCTCCTCGGCGGGGGGGAGGGAAGCTTTCTTT.

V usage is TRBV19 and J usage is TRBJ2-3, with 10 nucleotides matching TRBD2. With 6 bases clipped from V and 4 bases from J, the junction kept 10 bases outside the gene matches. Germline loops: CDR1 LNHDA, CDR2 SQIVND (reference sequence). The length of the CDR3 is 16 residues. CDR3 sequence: CASRKPGLAFADTQYF. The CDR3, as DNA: TGTGCCAGTAGGAAGCCGGGACTAGCGTTTGCAGATACGCAGTATTTT.

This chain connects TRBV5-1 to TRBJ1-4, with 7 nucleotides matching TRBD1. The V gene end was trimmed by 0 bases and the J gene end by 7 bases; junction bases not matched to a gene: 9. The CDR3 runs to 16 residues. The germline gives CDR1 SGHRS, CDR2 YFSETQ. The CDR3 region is CASSLGQGGIGEKLFF. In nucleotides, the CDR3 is TGCGCCAGCAGCTTGGGACAGGGAGGAATAGGTGAAAAACTGTTTTTT.

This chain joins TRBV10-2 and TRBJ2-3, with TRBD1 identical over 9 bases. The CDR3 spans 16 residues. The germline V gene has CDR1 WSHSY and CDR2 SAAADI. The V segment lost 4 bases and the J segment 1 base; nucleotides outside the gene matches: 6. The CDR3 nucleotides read TGCGCCAGCAGTGGACACACAGGGGGCCGCACAGATACGCAGTATTTT. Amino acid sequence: CASSGHTGGRTDTQYF.

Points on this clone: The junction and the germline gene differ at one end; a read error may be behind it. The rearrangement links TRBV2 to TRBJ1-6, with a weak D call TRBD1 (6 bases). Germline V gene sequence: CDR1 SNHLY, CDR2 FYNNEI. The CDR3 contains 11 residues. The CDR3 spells CASSDQAGGYF. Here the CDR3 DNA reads TGTGCCAGCAGTGATCAAGCGGGGGGCTACTTT.

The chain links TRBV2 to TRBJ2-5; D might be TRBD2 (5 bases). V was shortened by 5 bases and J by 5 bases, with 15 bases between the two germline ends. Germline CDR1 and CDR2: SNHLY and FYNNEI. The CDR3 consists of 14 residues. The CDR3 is CASSWTGSKETQYF. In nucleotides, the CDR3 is TGTGCCAGCAGTTGGACGGGATCGAAGGAGACCCAGTACTTC.

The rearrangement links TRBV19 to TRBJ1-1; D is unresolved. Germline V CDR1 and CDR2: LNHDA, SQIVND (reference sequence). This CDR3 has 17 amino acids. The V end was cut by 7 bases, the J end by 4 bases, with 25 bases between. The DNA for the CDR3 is TGTGCCAGTACCTCGATGGGAGGGTTTATCGTTGGCACTGAAGCTTTCTTT. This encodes CASTSMGGFIVGTEAFF.

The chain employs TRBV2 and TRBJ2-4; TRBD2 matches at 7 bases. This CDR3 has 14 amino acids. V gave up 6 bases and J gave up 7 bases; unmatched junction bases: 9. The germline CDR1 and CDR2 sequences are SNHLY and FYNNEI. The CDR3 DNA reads TGTGCCAGCAGCGTCAGCGGGACCTTGAACATTCAGTACTTC. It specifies CASSVSGTLNIQYF.

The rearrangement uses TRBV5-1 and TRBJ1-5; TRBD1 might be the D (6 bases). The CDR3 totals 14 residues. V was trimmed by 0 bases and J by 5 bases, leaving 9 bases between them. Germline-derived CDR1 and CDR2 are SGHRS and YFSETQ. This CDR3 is CASSLGPGDQPQHF. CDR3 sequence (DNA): TGCGCCAGCAGCTTGGGCCCAGGGGATCAGCCCCAGCATTTT.

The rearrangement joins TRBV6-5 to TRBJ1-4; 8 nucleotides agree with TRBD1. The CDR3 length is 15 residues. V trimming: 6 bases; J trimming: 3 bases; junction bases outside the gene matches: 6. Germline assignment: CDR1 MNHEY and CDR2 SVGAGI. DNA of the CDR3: TGTGCCAGCAGACACAGGGGGGAGGCTAATGAAAAACTGTTTTTT. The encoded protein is CASRHRGEANEKLFF.

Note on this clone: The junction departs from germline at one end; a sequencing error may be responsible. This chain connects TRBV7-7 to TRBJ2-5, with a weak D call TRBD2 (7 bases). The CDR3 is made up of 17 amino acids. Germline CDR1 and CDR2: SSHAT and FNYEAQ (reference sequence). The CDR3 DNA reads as TGTGCTAGCAGCACTGGCGGGGGCACGCAAATTGGAGAGACCCAGTACTTC. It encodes CASSTGGGTQIGETQYF.

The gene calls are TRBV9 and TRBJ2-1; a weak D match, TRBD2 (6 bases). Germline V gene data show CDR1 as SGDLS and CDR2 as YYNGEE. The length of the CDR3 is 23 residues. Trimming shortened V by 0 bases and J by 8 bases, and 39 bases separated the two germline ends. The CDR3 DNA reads TGTGCCAGCAGCGTAGACCCCCATCCCCAGGCGGATTGGACTACCCATCGAAGGGATGAGCAGTTCTTC. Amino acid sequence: CASSVDPHPQADWTTHRRDEQFF.